These 17 T cell receptor beta chains came from one sample sequenced in a study of T-cell memory formation after mild COVID-19. TCRdb used MiXCR to reprocess the 5' RACE reads, holding one entry per CDR3 protein. The sample lists approximately 400,000 distinct CDR3 sequences, 20% to 25% occurring once. The specimen was PBMCs or a T cell subset sorted from them (not recorded which). Receptors originate from an adult woman who had mild COVID-19 (a few samples of this study predate the infection). Cell type and time point are not known.

The chain has TRBV10-3 and TRBJ2-3; D remains unclear. Between the trimmed V and J ends, which lost 2 bases and 3 bases, there was a span of 9 bases. The CDR3 runs to 14 residues. Per the germline V gene, CDR1 is ENHRY and CDR2 is SYGVKD. CDR3 sequence: CAISERARTDTQYF. DNA of the CDR3: TGTGCCATCAGTGAGCGGGCGCGAACAGATACGCAGTATTTT.

This clonotype appeared a few times. This chain connects TRBV21-1 to TRBJ1-3; the table names TRBD1, a call not compared with the DNA. TRBV21-1 is noted as a pseudogene. The CDR3 is 21 residues long. The CDR3 nucleotides are TGTGCCAGCAGCAAAGCGCTTTTCCCCCCTCCGGGACAGAGCTCTGGAAACACCATATATTTT. Amino acid sequence: CASSKALFPPPGQSSGNTIYF.

This clonotype was detected only a few times. The CDR3 bases are TGTGCCAGCAGCGTAGAGGGGCGGGATTCACCCCTCCACTTT. Translating it yields CASSVEGRDSPLHF. The chain employs TRBV9 and TRBJ1-6; D is perhaps TRBD1 (5 bases). The CDR3 is 14 amino acids. The ends were cut back, 0 bases at V and 8 bases at J, with 9 bases in the middle. The germline V gene has CDR1 SGDLS and CDR2 YYNGEE.

This clonotype was recorded a few times. The CDR3 DNA reads TGTGCCACCAGTGTTCTCCCGAGGGGCCAGCTTCCTTGGGCTAACTATGGCTACACCTTC. It yields the protein CATSVLPRGQLPWANYGYTF. The rearrangement joins TRBV24-1 to TRBJ1-2; tentatively, D is TRBD1 (5 bases). The V end was cut by 5 bases, the J end by 0 bases, with 27 bases between. The CDR3 loop spans 20 amino acids. CDR1 KGHDR and CDR2 SFDVKD come from the germline V gene.

The gene calls are TRBV5-6 and TRBJ2-7; no clear D gene. Trimming shortened V by 0 bases and J by 9 bases, and 19 bases separated the two germline ends. Germline CDR1 reads SGHDT; CDR2 reads YYEEEE. CDR3 size: 15 residues. CDR3 region: CASSLAGRTMGLQYF. CDR3 coding DNA: TGTGCCAGCAGCTTGGCCGGAAGGACGATGGGCTTGCAGTACTTC.

The chain has TRBV12-3 or TRBV12-4 and TRBJ2-1; 8 bases match TRBD1. Trimming at V came to 4 bases and at J to 3 bases, leaving 2 bases not matched to a gene. The CDR3 consists of 14 residues. The CDR3 spells CASSSGTGYNEQFF. As DNA, the CDR3 is TGTGCCAGCAGTTCCGGGACAGGCTACAATGAGCAGTTCTTC.

This clonotype was seen only a few times. A much more abundant neighbour one base away suggests this may be a read error. The chain joins TRBV25-1 to TRBJ2-1; the D is unclear. Between the trimmed V and J ends, which lost 6 bases and 3 bases, there was a span of 6 bases. Germline-derived CDR1 and CDR2 are MGHDK and SYGVNS. The CDR3 length is 12 residues. The CDR3 is CASSVDYNEQFF. CDR3 nucleotide sequence: TGTGCCAGCAGCGTAGACTACAATGAGCAGTTCTTC. The full variable domain, completed using reference TRBV25-1 and TRBJ2-1, is EADIYQTPRYLVIGTGKKITLECSQTMGHDKMYWYQQDPGMELHLIHYSYGVNSTEKGDLSSESTVSRIRTEHFPLTLESARPSHTSQYLCASSVDYNEQFFGPGTRLTVL.

V gene TRBV7-8 combines with J gene TRBJ1-5; no reliable D call. The CDR3 runs 16 residues. The germline V and J ends were trimmed by 2 bases and 4 bases, with 15 bases remaining between them. The germline gives CDR1 SGHVS, CDR2 FQNEAQ. The CDR3 loop reads CASSLQRLQLNQPQHF. In DNA, the CDR3 is TGTGCCAGCAGCTTACAAAGGTTGCAACTTAATCAGCCCCAGCATTTT.

The V call is TRBV7-6, the J call TRBJ2-7; 10 nucleotides match TRBD1. The CDR3 is 15 amino acids. V lost 5 bases, J lost 5 bases, and 9 bases stayed unmatched. Germline V gene sequence: CDR1 SGHVS, CDR2 FNYEAQ. The CDR3 bases are TGTGCCAGCAGCATTGGGGGGACAGGGGTCAACGAGCAGTACTTC. It encodes CASSIGGTGVNEQYF.

About this clonotype itself: Relative to the germline gene, one junction end is altered; a read error may explain this. This rearrangement joins TRBV2 to TRBJ2-3; D uncertain. Per germline, CDR1 SNHLY and CDR2 FYNNEI. The CDR3 has 11 amino acids. The CDR3 is CASSVTDTKYF. CDR3 coding DNA: TGTGCCAGCAGTGTAACAGATACGAAGTATTTT.

This clonotype was counted between two and nine times. This chain links TRBV6-5 with TRBJ1-2; 9 bases agree with TRBD1. Looked up from germline, CDR1 is MNHEY and CDR2 is SVGAGI. V shed 6 bases, J shed 7 bases, and the junction held 3 bases outside the gene matches. CDR3 length: 12 amino acids. The CDR3 region has the DNA TGTGCCAGCAGCCGGACAGGGGTTGGCTACACCTTC. Translation: CASSRTGVGYTF.

The V call is TRBV7-9, the J call TRBJ1-2, with 11 bases lining up with TRBD1. This CDR3 is built from 16 residues. V lost 3 bases to trimming and J lost 5 bases; unmatched junction nucleotides: 8. The V gene's germline CDR1 is SEHNR and CDR2 FQNEAQ (reference sequence). CDR3: CASSLAGQGDSYGYTF. The CDR3 DNA reads TGTGCCAGCAGCTTGGCGGGACAGGGGGACTCTTATGGCTACACCTTC.

The V gene is TRBV20-1, the J gene TRBJ1-1; no firm D call. The germline V gene encodes CDR1 DFQATT and CDR2 SNEGSKA (reference sequence). The V end was cut by 5 bases, the J end by 5 bases, with 12 bases between. This CDR3 contains 12 residues. The CDR3 DNA sequence: TGCAGTGCTCCACTAGGCTGGACTGAAGCTTTCTTT. Its translation: CSAPLGWTEAFF.

This clonotype was counted once. The rearrangement links TRBV20-1 to TRBJ1-1, with D possibly being TRBD1 (5 bases). V lost 6 bases, J lost 2 bases, and 10 bases lay in between. Germline CDR1 reads DFQATT; CDR2 reads SNEGSKA (reference sequence). The CDR3 loop spans 12 amino acids. The DNA for the CDR3 is TGCAGTGCCATCAGGGTCAACACTGAAGCTTTCTTT. This codes for CSAIRVNTEAFF.

The V call is TRBV19, the J call TRBJ2-3; D remains ambiguous. The CDR3 is made up of 14 amino acids. The V and J ends lost 5 bases and 1 base respectively, with 10 bases between them. Germline V gene lookup returns CDR1 LNHDA and CDR2 SQIVND (reference sequence). The CDR3 DNA sequence: TGTGCCAGTAGTCCCCGGGTACGCACAGATACGCAGTATTTT. As protein: CASSPRVRTDTQYF.

In its sample, this clonotype was seen many times. The gene calls are TRBV14 and TRBJ2-1, with D possibly being TRBD2 (7 bases). Looked up from germline, CDR1 is SGHDN and CDR2 is FVKESK. This CDR3 has 17 amino acids. V was clipped by 4 bases and J by 7 bases, with 23 bases between them. This CDR3 is CASSPGSGAGVYNEQFF. CDR3 in DNA: TGTGCCAGCAGCCCCGGATCAGGGGCGGGAGTATATAATGAGCAGTTCTTC.

The chain has TRBV20-1 and TRBJ2-3; 12 bases are shared with TRBD1. Per the germline V gene, CDR1 is DFQATT and CDR2 is SNEGSKA (reference sequence). The V and J ends lost 6 bases and 3 bases, in that order; junction bases with no gene match: 1. The CDR3 runs to 13 residues. The chain's CDR3 is CSAGQGATDTQYF. CDR3 bases: TGCAGTGCGGGACAGGGGGCAACAGATACGCAGTATTTT.